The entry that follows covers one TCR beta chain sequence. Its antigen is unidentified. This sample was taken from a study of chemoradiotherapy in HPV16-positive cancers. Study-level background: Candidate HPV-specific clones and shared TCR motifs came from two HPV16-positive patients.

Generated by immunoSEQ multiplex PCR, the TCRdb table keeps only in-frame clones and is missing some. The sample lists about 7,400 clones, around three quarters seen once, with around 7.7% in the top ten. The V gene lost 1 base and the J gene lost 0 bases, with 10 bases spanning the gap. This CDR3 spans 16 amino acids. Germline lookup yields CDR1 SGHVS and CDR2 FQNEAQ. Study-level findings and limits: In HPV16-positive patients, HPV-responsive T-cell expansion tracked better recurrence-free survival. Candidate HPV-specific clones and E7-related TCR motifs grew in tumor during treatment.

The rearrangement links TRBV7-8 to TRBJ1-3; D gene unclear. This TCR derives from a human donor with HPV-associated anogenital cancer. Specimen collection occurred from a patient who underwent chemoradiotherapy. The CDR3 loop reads CASSLEAHGSGNTIYF. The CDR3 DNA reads TGTGCCAGCAGCTTAGAGGCCCATGGCTCTGGAAACACCATATATTTT.